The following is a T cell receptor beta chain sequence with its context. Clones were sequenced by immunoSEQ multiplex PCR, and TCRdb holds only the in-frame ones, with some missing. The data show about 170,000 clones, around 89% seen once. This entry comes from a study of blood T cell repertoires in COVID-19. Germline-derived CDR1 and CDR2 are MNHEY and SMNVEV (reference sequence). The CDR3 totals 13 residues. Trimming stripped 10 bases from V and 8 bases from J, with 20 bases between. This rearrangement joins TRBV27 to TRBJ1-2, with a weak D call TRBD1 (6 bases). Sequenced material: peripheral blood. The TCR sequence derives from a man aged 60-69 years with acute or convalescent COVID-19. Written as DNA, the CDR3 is TGTGCCATCTGGGGGGGCCGGCCCGGGGGCTACACCTTC. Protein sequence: CAIWGGRPGGYTF.